The 5 T cell receptor beta chains below were found in one sample sequenced in a study of cytomegalovirus exposure and HLA in healthy donors. PCR was performed using 60 Vbeta and 13 Jbeta primers. The repertoire was sequenced with immunoSEQ multiplex PCR; TCRdb's copy has only in-frame clones and lacks some. Of fewer than 150,000 clones listed, approximately 83% are singletons. Specimen: PBMCs. The receptors were sampled from a man aged 35-49 years in good health and CMV-seropositive.

This chain joins TRBV10-1 and TRBJ1-2; TRBD1 matches 12 bases. Germline CDR1 and CDR2: WNHNN and SYGVQD (reference sequence). J was trimmed by 8 bases and V by 6 bases; bases with no gene match: 13. This CDR3 is 16 amino acids long. The CDR3 bases are TGCGCCAGCAGCGCCGGGACAGGGGGCGCATCTGGGGGCTACACCTTC. Its protein is CASSAGTGGASGGYTF.

This chain joins TRBV9 and TRBJ1-1; 8 bases agree with TRBD1. The CDR3 length is 14 residues. Germline loops: CDR1 SGDLS, CDR2 YYNGEE. The V segment lost 6 bases and the J segment 4 bases; nucleotides outside the gene matches: 8. CDR3 residues: CASTPTGALTEAFF. In DNA, the CDR3 is TGTGCCAGCACCCCGACAGGGGCCCTCACTGAAGCTTTCTTT.

This clone has just a few counts. The rearrangement uses TRBV7-9 and TRBJ2-5, with D perhaps TRBD1 (5 bases). The end of the DNA is better explained by TRBJ2-7, so the J call may be wrong. The germline CDR1 and CDR2 sequences are SEHNR and FQNEAQ (reference sequence). This CDR3 comprises 15 residues. CDR3 sequence: CASSLGQGLDNEQYF. As DNA, the CDR3 is TGTGCCAGCAGCTTAGGGCAGGGTTTAGACAACGAGCAGTACTTC.

The CDR3 loop is CASSSNRGYTEAFF. The CDR3 DNA reads TGTGCCAGCAGCTCAAACAGGGGTTACACTGAAGCTTTCTTT. The chain links TRBV5-6 to TRBJ1-1, with TRBD1 matching over 7 bases. The V gene end was trimmed by 3 bases and the J gene end by 3 bases; junction bases not matched to a gene: 5. This CDR3 is built from 14 residues. CDR1 and CDR2 from the germline V gene are SGHDT and YYEEEE.

This clone was observed once. V usage is TRBV5-1 and J usage is TRBJ2-7; 10 nucleotides line up with TRBD1. The CDR3 loop spans 16 amino acids. The J segment lost 1 base and the V segment lost 4 bases, leaving 8 bases of the junction unmatched. Germline CDR1 SGHRS, CDR2 YFSETQ. The CDR3 DNA sequence: TGCGCCAGCAGCCGACCCGACAGGGGGCGATCCTACGAGCAGTACTTC. This codes for CASSRPDRGRSYEQYF. The whole variable domain, filled in from reference TRBV5-1 and TRBJ2-7, reads KAGVTQTPRYLIKTRGQQVTLSCSPISGHRSVSWYQQTPGQGLQFLFEYFSETQRNKGNFPGRFSGRQFSNSRSEMNVSTLELGDSALYLCASSRPDRGRSYEQYFGPGTRLTVT.